The 14 T cell receptor beta chains in this list originate from one sample, sequenced in a study of vaccination and CD4 T cells after COVID-19. The Oncomine TCR Beta short-read assay was applied to DNA of cultured CD4+ T cells. Using its own MiXCR run on the PCR reads, TCRdb lists one record per CDR3 protein. The sample records just over 4,000 distinct CDR3 sequences, 40% to 45% being singletons. The antigens these receptors bind are not known. The treatment is: 10-day PBMC culture with coronavirus spike peptide pools or control peptides (ViraFEST assay). The sample consisted of CD4+ T cells from blood, cultured in vitro. The receptors come from a human donor who had recovered from COVID-19.

This clonotype has just a few counts. This chain connects TRBV6-1 to TRBJ2-7; the match to TRBD2 covers 8 bases. This CDR3 is built from 15 residues. V shed 8 bases, J shed 0 bases, and the junction held 9 bases outside the gene matches. Germline V gives CDR1 MNHNS, CDR2 SASEGT. This CDR3 reads CASGAGGTSSYEQYF. The CDR3 DNA reads as TGTGCCAGCGGGGCGGGAGGCACTTCCTCCTACGAGCAGTACTTC.

This clonotype has more than one count but fewer than ten. The chain employs TRBV15 and TRBJ2-3, with a tentative D call TRBD1 (5 bases). The CDR3 covers 14 residues. The V gene's germline CDR1 is LNHNV and CDR2 YYDKDF (reference sequence). V shed 1 base and J shed 2 bases, with 7 bases lying between them. CDR3 protein: CATSRGQYTDTQYF. CDR3 nucleotides: TGTGCCACCAGCAGAGGACAGTACACAGATACGCAGTATTTT.

The chain employs TRBV20-1 and TRBJ1-1, with a tentative D call TRBD1 (6 bases). Germline loops: CDR1 DFQATT, CDR2 SNEGSKA (reference sequence). This CDR3 is 14 amino acids long. The V end was cut by 3 bases, the J end by 3 bases, with 14 bases between. The CDR3 coding sequence is TGCAGTGCTAGCGGCGGGGGGCGCGACACTGAAGCTTTCTTT. Amino acids: CSASGGGRDTEAFF.

The V call is TRBV5-4, the J call TRBJ2-3; TRBD2 agrees at 11 bases. CDR1 is SGHNT and CDR2 is YYREEE in the germline V gene (reference sequence). CDR3 size: 16 residues. V was pared by 0 bases and J by 2 bases, with 2 bases of the junction left unmatched. The CDR3 DNA sequence: TGTGCCAGCAGCTTGGTAGCGGGAGGGTACACAGATACGCAGTATTTT. This sequence encodes CASSLVAGGYTDTQYF.

V is TRBV20-1 and J is TRBJ2-3; 10 bases map to TRBD2. The CDR3 extends over 15 amino acids. V was clipped by 4 bases and J by 0 bases; unmatched bases: 4. From germline, CDR1 is DFQATT and CDR2 SNEGSKA (reference sequence). CDR3 DNA sequence: TGCAGTGCTATAGGGACTAGCGCTAGCACAGATACGCAGTATTTT. Its translation is CSAIGTSASTDTQYF.

In this sample, this clonotype turned up once. The chain couples TRBV12-3 or TRBV12-4 to TRBJ2-1; 13 bases align to TRBD2. The trim removed 3 bases at V and 4 bases at J, leaving 0 bases unmatched. The CDR3 has 15 residues. The CDR3 DNA follows: TGTGCCAGCAGTTTGGGACTAGCGGGGTACAATGAGCAGTTCTTC. Residues: CASSLGLAGYNEQFF.

In this sample, this clonotype turned up a few times. CDR3 protein: CASSRTSGAYSTDTQYF. The CDR3 nucleotides are TGTGCCAGCAGCCGGACTAGCGGAGCCTATAGCACAGATACGCAGTATTTT. The chain uses TRBV7-2 and TRBJ2-3; 10 bases match TRBD2. CDR1 and CDR2 (germline): SGHTA, FQGNSA. The length of the CDR3 is 17 residues. V shed 5 bases, J shed 0 bases, and the junction held 8 bases outside the gene matches.

The V call is TRBV2, the J call TRBJ2-5, with D maybe TRBD2 (6 bases). Germline CDR1 SNHLY, CDR2 FYNNEI. V was pared by 4 bases and J by 4 bases, with 10 bases between. CDR3 length: 13 amino acids. The CDR3: CASSGVGGETQYF. The CDR3 DNA sequence: TGTGCCAGCAGTGGGGTGGGGGGAGAGACCCAGTACTTC.

The V gene is TRBV11-2, the J gene TRBJ2-1; a weak D match, TRBD1 (6 bases). The CDR3 is made up of 16 amino acids. Trimming left V 1 base short and J 3 bases short, with 13 bases between. Germline CDR1 is SGHAT and CDR2 is FQNNGV. CDR3 sequence (DNA): TGTGCCAGCAGCTTAGCAGGGGACCCCCTCTACAATGAGCAGTTCTTC. This codes for CASSLAGDPLYNEQFF.

V and J are TRBV5-1 and TRBJ2-3; D possibly corresponds to TRBD1 (6 bases). Germline CDR1 SGHRS, CDR2 YFSETQ. V lost 3 bases to trimming and J lost 0 bases, with 8 bases between them. The CDR3 length is 14 residues. The CDR3 is CASSWTVSTDTQYF. The CDR3 DNA is TGCGCCAGCAGCTGGACAGTAAGCACAGATACGCAGTATTTT.

V usage is TRBV6-1 and J usage is TRBJ2-5; D possibly corresponds to TRBD1 (5 bases). V lost 7 bases to trimming and J lost 5 bases, with 8 bases between them. Germline V gene sequence: CDR1 MNHNS, CDR2 SASEGT. The CDR3 has 11 amino acids. The CDR3 DNA reads as TGTGCCAGCAATGGGGCTGAGACCCAGTACTTC. It codes for CASNGAETQYF.

V is TRBV20-1 and J is TRBJ1-6; 7 nucleotides match TRBD1. CDR3 length: 13 amino acids. Germline CDR1 reads DFQATT; CDR2 reads SNEGSKA (reference sequence). CDR3: CGTRGQPNSPLHF. CDR3 DNA: TGCGGAACGAGGGGACAGCCCAATTCACCCCTCCACTTT.

CDR3 nucleotide sequence: TGTGCCAGCAGAGGACAGGGGGCGGGATCTGAAGCTTTCTTT. It is translated as CASRGQGAGSEAFF. The chain employs TRBV6-1 and TRBJ1-1, with TRBD1 matching 11 bases. Unmatched junction bases numbered 6, after V lost 6 bases and J lost 6 bases. Germline V CDR1 and CDR2: MNHNS, SASEGT. The CDR3 covers 14 residues.

J is TRBJ1-1 and V is TRBV5-4; tentatively, D is TRBD1 (5 bases). This CDR3 is 15 amino acids long. With 4 bases removed from V and 0 bases from J, the gap between germline ends came to 13 bases. CDR1 is SGHNT, CDR2 YYREEE, per germline (reference sequence). CDR3 amino acids: CASSPKGYLNTEAFF. The CDR3 region has the DNA TGTGCCAGCAGCCCGAAGGGGTACTTGAACACTGAAGCTTTCTTT.